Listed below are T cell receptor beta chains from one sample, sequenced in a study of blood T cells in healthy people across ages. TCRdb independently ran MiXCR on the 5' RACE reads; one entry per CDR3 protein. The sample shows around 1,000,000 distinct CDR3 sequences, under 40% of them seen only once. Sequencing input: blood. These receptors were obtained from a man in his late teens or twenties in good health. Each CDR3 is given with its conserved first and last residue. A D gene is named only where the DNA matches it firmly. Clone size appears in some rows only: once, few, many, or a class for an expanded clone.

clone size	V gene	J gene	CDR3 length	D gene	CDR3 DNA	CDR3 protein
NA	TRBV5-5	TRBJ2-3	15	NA	TGTGCCAGCAGCCTAGCGCAGCGCGGGGTGGATACGCAGTATTTT	CASSLAQRGVDTQYF
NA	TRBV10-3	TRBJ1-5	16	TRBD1	TGTGCCATCAGTGACCCCGACAGGGGCGGCAATCAGCCCCAGCATTTT	CAISDPDRGGNQPQHF
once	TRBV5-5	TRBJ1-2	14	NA	TGTGCCAGCAGATGGAACTCAGGGGACTATGGCTACACCTTC	CASRWNSGDYGYTF
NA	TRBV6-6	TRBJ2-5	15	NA	TGTGCCAGCAGTGCATCGACGGGACACGGGAATGAGCAGTACTTC	CASSASTGHGNEQYF
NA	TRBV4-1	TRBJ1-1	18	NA	TGCGCCAGCAGCCAAGTTATAATCTTAGACGAGATGAACGCTGAAGCTTTCTTT	CASSQVIILDEMNAEAFF
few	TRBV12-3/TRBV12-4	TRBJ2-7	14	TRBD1	TGTGCCAGCAGGTTAACCGACAGGGGCCACGAGCAGTACTTC	CASRLTDRGHEQYF
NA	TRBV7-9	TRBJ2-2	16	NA	TGTGCCAGCAGCATGCCACGGGGTGCGAACACCGGGGAGCTGTTTTTT	CASSMPRGANTGELFF
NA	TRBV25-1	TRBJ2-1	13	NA	TGTGCCAGCAGCGGGGCGCGGTACAATGAGCAGTTCTTC	CASSGARYNEQFF
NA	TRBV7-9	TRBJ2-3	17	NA	TGTGCCAGCAGTATGGTCAGAAGCAGGGGTGTAACAGATACGCAGTATTTT	CASSMVRSRGVTDTQYF
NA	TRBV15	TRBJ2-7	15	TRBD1	TGTGCCATCGCACGGGACAGGGGGTATACTGACGAGCAGTACTTC	CAIARDRGYTDEQYF
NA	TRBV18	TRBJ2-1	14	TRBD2	TGTGCCAGCTCACCTCTCGGGGAGGGCAATGAGCAGTTCTTC	CASSPLGEGNEQFF
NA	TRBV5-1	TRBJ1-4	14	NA	TGCGCCAGCAGCTACGGACTGGAAGAAGAAAAACTGTTTTTT	CASSYGLEEEKLFF
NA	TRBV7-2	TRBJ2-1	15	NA	TGTGCCAGCAGCCCAATAGCGGTCTCCTACAATGAGCAGTTCTTC	CASSPIAVSYNEQFF
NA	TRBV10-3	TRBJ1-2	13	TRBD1	TGTGCCACGGGGACAGGACGCGACTATGGCTACACCTTC	CATGTGRDYGYTF
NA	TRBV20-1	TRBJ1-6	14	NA	TGCAGTGCTAGAGACCAGGGGATTAATTCACCCCTCCACTTT	CSARDQGINSPLHF
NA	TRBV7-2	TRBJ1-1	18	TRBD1	TGTGCCAGCAGCTTATCAGTCGACAGGGGTGGTATGAACACTGAAGCTTTCTTT	CASSLSVDRGGMNTEAFF
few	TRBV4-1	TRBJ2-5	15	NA	TGCGCCAGCAGCCTCACCTGGACCATCCAAGAGACCCAGTACTTC	CASSLTWTIQETQYF
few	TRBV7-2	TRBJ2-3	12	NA	TGTGCCAGCAGCTCCCAAAGGGATACGCAGTATTTT	CASSSQRDTQYF
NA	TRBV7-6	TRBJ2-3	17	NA	TGTGCCAGCCGCTTAGCCCCAACGGGGGGCCCCACAGATACGCAGTATTTT	CASRLAPTGGPTDTQYF
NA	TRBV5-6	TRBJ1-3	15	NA	TGTGCCAGCAGCGCGGGACCGAACTCTGGAAACACCATATATTTT	CASSAGPNSGNTIYF
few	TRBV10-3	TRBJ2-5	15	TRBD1	TGTGCCATCAGGGATCCGGGACAGAATACAGAGACCCAGTACTTC	CAIRDPGQNTETQYF
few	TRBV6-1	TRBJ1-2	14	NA	TGTGCCAGCAGTGAAGAGGGGATTTACTATGGCTACACCTTC	CASSEEGIYYGYTF
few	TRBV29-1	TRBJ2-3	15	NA	TGCAGCGTTGCAGGAAGGGGAAGGGGCACAGATACGCAGTATTTT	CSVAGRGRGTDTQYF
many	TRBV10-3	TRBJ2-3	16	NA	TGTGCCATCAGTGACCGACCCCGAGGGGTTGAGGGTACGCAGTATTTT	CAISDRPRGVEGTQYF
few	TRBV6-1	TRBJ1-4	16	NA	TGTGCCAGCAGTGAAGCGTCGGCGGGGGCGAGTGAAAAACTGTTTTTT	CASSEASAGASEKLFF